The sequence of this T cell receptor (beta chain) was determined in a study of human T cells and chemical hapten exposure. Study information: Small discrepancies in pooled library volume mainly accounted for the varying TCR yields per sample. The study, taken as a whole, reports: After DPC sensitization, TCRs above 1 in 1000 frequency showed no change.

Within the library, unique molecular identifiers were attached to each individual cDNA molecule. TCRdb ran MiXCR on the 5' RACE reads and lists one entry per CDR3 protein. The table lists 110,000 or so distinct CDR3 sequences, 15% to 20% of them singletons, with approximately 3% in the top ten. This clonotype was observed a few times. Its antigen remains unknown. The CDR3 is made up of 15 amino acids. In germline, CDR1 is SGHAT, CDR2 FQNNGV. The ends were cut back, 2 bases at V and 0 bases at J, with 8 bases in the middle. Unfractionated whole blood yielded the extracted total RNA. This receptor was identified in a human donor in good health. The chain joins TRBV11-2 to TRBJ1-5; D not resolved. Here the CDR3 reads CASSLWGASNQPQHF. The CDR3 DNA sequence: TGTGCCAGCAGCTTATGGGGTGCTAGCAATCAGCCCCAGCATTTT.